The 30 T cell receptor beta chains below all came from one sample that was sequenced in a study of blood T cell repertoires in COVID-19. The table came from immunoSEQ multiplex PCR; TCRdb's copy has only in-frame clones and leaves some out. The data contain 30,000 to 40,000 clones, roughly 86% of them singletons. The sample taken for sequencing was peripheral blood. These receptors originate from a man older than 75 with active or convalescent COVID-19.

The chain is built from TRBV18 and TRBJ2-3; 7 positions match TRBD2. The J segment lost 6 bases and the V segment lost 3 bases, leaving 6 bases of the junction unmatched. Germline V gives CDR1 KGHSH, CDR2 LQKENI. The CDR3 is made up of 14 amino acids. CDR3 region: CASSPGGGVDTQYF. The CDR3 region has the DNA TGTGCCAGCTCACCGGGCGGGGGAGTCGATACGCAGTATTTT.

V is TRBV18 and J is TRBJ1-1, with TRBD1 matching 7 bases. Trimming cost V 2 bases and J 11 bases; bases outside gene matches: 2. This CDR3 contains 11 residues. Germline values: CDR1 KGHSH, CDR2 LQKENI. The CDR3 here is CASSPGTDAFF. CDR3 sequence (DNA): TGTGCCAGCTCACCAGGGACAGACGCTTTCTTT.

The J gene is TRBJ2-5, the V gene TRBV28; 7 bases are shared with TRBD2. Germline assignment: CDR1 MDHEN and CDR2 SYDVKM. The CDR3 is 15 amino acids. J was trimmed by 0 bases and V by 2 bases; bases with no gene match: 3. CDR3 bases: TGTGCCAGCAGTTTACCTAGCGGAGACCAAGAGACCCAGTACTTC. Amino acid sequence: CASSLPSGDQETQYF.

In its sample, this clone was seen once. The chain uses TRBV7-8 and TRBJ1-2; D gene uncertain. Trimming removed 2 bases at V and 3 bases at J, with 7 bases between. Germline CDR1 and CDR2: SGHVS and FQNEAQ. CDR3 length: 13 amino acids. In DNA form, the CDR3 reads TGTGCCAGCAGCTTAAGAGTGGACTATGGCTACACCTTC. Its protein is CASSLRVDYGYTF.

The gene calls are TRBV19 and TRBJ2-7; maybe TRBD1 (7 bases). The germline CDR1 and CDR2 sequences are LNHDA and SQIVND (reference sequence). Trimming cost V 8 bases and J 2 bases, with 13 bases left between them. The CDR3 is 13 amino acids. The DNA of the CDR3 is TGTGCCAGTCGCGGGACAGATACCTACGAGCAGTACTTC. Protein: CASRGTDTYEQYF.

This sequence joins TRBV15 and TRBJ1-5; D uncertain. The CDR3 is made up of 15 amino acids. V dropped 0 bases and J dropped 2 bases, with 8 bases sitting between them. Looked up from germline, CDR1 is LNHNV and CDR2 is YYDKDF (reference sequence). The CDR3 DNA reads TGTGCCACCAGCAGAGATCATACGGGCAATCAGCCCCAGCATTTT. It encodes CATSRDHTGNQPQHF.

DNA for the CDR3: TGCGCTAATAGCAGGGGCAGGGATCAGCCCCAGCATTTT. Translating gives CANSRGRDQPQHF. The gene calls are TRBV10-2 and TRBJ1-5; D might be TRBD1 (6 bases). CDR3 length: 13 amino acids. Germline CDR1 reads WSHSY; CDR2 reads SAAADI.

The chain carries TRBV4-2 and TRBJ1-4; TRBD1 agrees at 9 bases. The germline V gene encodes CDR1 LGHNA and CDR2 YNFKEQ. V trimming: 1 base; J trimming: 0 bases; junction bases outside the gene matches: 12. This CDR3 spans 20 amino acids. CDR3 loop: CASSQVVLGQGTATNEKLFF. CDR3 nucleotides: TGTGCCAGCAGCCAAGTCGTCCTCGGACAGGGGACTGCAACTAATGAAAAACTGTTTTTT.

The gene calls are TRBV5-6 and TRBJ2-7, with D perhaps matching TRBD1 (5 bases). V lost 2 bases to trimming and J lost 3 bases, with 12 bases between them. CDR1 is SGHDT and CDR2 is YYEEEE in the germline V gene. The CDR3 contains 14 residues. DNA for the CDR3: TGTGCCAGCAGCTTCGGCCAGGGCCGCTACGAGCAGTACTTC. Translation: CASSFGQGRYEQYF.

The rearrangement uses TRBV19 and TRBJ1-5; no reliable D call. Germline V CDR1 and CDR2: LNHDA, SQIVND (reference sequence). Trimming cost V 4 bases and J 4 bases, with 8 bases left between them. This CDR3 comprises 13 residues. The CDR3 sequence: CASSRAVNQPQHF. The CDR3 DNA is TGTGCCAGTAGTAGGGCAGTGAATCAGCCCCAGCATTTT.

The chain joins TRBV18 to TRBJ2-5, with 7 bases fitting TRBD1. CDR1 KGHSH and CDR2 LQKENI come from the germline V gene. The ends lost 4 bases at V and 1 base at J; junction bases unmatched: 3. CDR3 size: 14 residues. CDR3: CASSQGQPQETQYF. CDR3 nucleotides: TGTGCCAGCTCACAGGGACAGCCCCAAGAGACCCAGTACTTC.

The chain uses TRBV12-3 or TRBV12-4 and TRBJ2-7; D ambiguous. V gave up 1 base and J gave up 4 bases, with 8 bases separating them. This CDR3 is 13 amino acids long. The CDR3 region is CASSLGSEYEQYF. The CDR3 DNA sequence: TGTGCCAGCAGTTTAGGGAGCGAATACGAGCAGTACTTC.

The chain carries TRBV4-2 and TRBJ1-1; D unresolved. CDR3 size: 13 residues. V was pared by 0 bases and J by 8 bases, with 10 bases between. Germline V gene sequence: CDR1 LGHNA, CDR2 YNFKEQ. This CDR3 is CASSQDLVAEAFF. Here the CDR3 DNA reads TGTGCCAGCAGCCAAGATCTCGTAGCCGAAGCTTTCTTT.

Here the CDR3 DNA reads TGTGCCAGCAGCAAAGAGGCGGGAACCTACGAGCAGTACTTC. Residues: CASSKEAGTYEQYF. The chain carries TRBV21-1 and TRBJ2-7; the table's D gene call, TRBD2, was not cross checked with the DNA. TRBV21-1 is described as a pseudogene. The CDR3 has 14 amino acids.

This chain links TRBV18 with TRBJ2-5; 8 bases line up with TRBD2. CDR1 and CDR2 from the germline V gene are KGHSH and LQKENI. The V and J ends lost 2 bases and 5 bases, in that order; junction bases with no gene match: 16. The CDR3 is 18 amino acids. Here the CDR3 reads CASSPRQVSAGGHETQYF. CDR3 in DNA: TGTGCCAGCTCACCAAGGCAGGTCTCGGCGGGAGGACATGAGACCCAGTACTTC.

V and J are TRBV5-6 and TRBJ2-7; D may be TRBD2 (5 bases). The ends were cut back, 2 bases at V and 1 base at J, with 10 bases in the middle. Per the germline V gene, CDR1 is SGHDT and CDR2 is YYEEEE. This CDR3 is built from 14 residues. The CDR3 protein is CASSLGRGSYEQYF. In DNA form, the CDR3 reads TGTGCCAGCAGCTTAGGGAGAGGGTCCTACGAGCAGTACTTC.

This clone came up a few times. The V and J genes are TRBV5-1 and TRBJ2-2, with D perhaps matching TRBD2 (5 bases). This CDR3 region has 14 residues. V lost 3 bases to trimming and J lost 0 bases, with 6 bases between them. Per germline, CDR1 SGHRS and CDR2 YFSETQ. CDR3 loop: CASSSGTNTGELFF. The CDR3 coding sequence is TGCGCCAGCAGCTCCGGGACGAACACCGGGGAGCTGTTTTTT.

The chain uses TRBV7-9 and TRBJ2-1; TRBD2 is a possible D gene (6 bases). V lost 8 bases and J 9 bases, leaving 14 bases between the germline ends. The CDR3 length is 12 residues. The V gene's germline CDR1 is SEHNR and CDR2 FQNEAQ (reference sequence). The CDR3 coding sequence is TGTGCCAGCGGCTCCCCGGGACTTGAGCAGTTCTTC. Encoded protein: CASGSPGLEQFF.

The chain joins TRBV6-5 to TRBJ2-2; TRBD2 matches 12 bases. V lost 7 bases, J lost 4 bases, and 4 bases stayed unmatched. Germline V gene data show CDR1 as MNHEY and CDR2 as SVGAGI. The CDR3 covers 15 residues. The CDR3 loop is CASNPSGRATGELFF. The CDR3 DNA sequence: TGTGCCAGCAATCCTAGCGGGAGGGCCACCGGGGAGCTGTTTTTT.

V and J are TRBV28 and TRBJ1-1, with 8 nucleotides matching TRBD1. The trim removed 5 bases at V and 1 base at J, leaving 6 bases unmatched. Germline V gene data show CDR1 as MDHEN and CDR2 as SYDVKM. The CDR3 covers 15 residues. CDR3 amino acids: CASSSPGGPNTEAFF. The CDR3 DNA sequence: TGTGCCAGCAGTAGCCCAGGGGGCCCGAACACTGAAGCTTTCTTT.

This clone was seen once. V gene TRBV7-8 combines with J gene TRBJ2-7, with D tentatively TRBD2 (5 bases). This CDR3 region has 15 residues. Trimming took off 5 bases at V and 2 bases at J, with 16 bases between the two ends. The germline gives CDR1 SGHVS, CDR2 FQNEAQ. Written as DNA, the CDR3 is TGTGCCAGCAGCACGAGGCCTACTAGGGCCTACGAGCAGTACTTC. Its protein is CASSTRPTRAYEQYF.

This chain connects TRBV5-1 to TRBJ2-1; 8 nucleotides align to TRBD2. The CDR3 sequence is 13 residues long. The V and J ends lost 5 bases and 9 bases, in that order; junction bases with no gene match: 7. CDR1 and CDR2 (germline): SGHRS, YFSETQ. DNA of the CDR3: TGCGCCAGCAGTAGAGCGGGAGAGTCTGAGCAGTTCTTC. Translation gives CASSRAGESEQFF.

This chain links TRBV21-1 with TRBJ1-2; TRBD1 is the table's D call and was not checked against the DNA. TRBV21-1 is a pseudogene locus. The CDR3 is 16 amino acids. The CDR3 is CASRGQGDYANYGYTF. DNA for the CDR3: TGTGCCAGCAGGGGGCAGGGGGATTACGCTAACTATGGCTACACCTTC.

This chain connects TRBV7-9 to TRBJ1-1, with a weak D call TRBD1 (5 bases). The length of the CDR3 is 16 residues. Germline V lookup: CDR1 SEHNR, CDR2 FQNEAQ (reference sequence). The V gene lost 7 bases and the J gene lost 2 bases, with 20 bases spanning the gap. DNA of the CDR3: TGTGCCAGCACCCCCGGGGGAGGGCCTGCCAACACTGAAGCTTTCTTT. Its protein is CASTPGGGPANTEAFF. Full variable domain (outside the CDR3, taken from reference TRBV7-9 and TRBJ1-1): DTGVSQNPRHKITKRGQNVTFRCDPISEHNRLYWYRQTLGQGPEFLTYFQNEAQLEKSRLLSDRFSAERPKGSFSTLEIQRTEQGDSAMYLCASTPGGGPANTEAFFGQGTRLTVV.

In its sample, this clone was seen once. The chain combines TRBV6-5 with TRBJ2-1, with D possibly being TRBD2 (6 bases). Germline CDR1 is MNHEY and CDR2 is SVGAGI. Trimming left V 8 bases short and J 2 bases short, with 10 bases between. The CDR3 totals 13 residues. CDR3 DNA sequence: TGTGCCAGCGGGGGGTTGGCCTACAATGAGCAGTTCTTC. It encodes CASGGLAYNEQFF.

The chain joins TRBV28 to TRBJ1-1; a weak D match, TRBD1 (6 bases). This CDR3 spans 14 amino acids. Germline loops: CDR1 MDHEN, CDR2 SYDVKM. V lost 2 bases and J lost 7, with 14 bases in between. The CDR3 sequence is CASSLGGGPNEAFF. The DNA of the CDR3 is TGTGCCAGCAGTTTAGGTGGGGGCCCCAATGAAGCTTTCTTT.

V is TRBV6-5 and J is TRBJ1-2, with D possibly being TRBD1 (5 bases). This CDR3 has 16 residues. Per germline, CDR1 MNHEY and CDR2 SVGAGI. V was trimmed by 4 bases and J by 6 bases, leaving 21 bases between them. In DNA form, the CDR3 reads TGTGCCAGCAGTTCCCCCTTCGGGGGAGTTCACCATGGCTACACCTTC. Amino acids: CASSSPFGGVHHGYTF.

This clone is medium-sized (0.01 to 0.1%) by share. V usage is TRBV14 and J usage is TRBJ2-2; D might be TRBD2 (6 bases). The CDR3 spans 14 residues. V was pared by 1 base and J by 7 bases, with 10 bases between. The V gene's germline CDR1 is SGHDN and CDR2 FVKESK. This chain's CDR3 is CASSQVLANGELFF. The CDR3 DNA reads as TGTGCCAGCAGCCAAGTTCTAGCGAACGGGGAGCTGTTTTTT.

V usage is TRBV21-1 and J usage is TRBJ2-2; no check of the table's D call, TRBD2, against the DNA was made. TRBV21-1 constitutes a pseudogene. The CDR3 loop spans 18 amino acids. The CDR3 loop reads CASSKASGASPNTGELFF. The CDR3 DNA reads TGTGCCAGCAGCAAGGCTAGCGGGGCAAGCCCCAACACCGGGGAGCTGTTTTTT.

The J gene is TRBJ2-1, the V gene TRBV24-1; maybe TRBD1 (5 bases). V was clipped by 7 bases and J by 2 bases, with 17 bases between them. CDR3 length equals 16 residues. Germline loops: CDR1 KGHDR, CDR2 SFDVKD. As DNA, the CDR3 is TGTGCCACCAGGGCTCAAGGTGCAGGGCCCTACAATGAGCAGTTCTTC. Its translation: CATRAQGAGPYNEQFF.